This T cell receptor beta chain was sequenced during a study of blood T cell repertoires in COVID-19. Study background: Samples representing acute and convalescent COVID-19 were sourced from the United States, Italy and Spain. The analysed material was cDNA or gDNA that came from T cells, B-cell-depleted T cells, or PBMCs.

V lost 0 bases to trimming and J lost 1 base; unmatched junction nucleotides: 10. Germline lookup yields CDR1 MGHRA and CDR2 YSYEKL. The CDR3 extends over 18 amino acids. The data were produced by immunoSEQ multiplex PCR, yet TCRdb's version contains in-frame clones alone and is incomplete. This sample yields 120,000 or so clones, of which more than 75% are seen a single time; less than 2% belongs to the top ten. The receptor was isolated from a human donor in a cohort sampled during active COVID-19. The chain employs TRBV4-1 and TRBJ2-7; 9 nucleotides agree with TRBD1. Sequencing input: peripheral blood. CDR3 nucleotides: TGCGCCAGCAGCCAAGATCTAGTGGACAGGGGATGGTCCTACGAGCAGTACTTC. Protein product: CASSQDLVDRGWSYEQYF.